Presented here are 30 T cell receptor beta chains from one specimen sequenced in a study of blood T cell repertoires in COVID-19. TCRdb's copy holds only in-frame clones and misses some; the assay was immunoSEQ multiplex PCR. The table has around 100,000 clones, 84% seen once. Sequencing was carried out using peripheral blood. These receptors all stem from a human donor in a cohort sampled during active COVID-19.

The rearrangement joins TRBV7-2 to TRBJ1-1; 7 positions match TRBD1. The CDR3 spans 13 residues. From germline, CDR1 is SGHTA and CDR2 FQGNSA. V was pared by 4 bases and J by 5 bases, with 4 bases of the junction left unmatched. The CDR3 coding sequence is TGTGCCAGCAGCTCCCACAGGGGTACTGAAGCTTTCTTT. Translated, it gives CASSSHRGTEAFF.

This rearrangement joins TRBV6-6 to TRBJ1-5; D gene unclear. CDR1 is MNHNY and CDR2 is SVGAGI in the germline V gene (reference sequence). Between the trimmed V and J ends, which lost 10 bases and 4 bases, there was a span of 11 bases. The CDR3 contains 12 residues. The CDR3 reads CANRGRNQPQHF. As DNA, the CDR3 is TGTGCCAACCGGGGTCGAAATCAGCCCCAGCATTTT.

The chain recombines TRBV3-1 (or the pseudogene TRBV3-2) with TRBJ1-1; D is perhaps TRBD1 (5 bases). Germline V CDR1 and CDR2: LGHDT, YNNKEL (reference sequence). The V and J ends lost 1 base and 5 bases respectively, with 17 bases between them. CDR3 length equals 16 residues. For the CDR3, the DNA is TGTGCCAGCAGCCAAGGCCTCCCGGGGGTCCGAACTGAAGCTTTCTTT. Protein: CASSQGLPGVRTEAFF.

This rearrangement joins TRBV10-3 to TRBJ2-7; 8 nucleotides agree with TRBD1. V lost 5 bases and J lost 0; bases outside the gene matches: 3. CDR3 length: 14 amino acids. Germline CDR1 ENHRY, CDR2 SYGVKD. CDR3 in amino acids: CAISTGGPSYEQYF. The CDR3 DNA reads TGTGCCATCAGTACAGGGGGACCCTCCTACGAGCAGTACTTC.

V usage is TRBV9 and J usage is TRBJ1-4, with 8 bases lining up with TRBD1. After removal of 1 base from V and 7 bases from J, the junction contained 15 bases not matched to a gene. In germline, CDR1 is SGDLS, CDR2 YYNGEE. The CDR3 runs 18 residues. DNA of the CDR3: TGTGCCAGCAGCGTATCTGCTCCGCGACAGGGGTTTTCTGAAAAACTGTTTTTT. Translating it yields CASSVSAPRQGFSEKLFF.

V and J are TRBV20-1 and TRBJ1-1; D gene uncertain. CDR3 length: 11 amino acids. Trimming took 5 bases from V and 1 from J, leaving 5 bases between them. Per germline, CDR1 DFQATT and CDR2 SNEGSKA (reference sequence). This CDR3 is CSAVKNTEAFF. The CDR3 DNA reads TGCAGTGCTGTCAAGAACACTGAAGCTTTCTTT.

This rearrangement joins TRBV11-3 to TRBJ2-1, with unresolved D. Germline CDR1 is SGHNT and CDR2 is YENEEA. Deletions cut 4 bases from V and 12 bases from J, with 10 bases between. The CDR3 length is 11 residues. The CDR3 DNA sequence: TGTGCCAGCAGCTCAAACTCTGGGCAGTTCTTC. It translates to CASSSNSGQFF.

The CDR3 here is CASSSLRGWDSPLHF. In DNA, the CDR3 is TGTGCCAGCAGCTCCCTAAGGGGATGGGATTCACCCCTCCACTTT. This rearrangement joins TRBV6-5 to TRBJ1-6; maybe TRBD1 (5 bases). V was trimmed by 6 bases and J by 8 bases, leaving 17 bases between them. In germline, CDR1 is MNHEY, CDR2 SVGAGI. This CDR3 contains 15 residues.

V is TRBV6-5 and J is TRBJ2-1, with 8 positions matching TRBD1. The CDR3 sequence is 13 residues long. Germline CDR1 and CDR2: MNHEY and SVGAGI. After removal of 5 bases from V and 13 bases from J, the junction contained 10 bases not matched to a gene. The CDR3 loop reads CASSTDRARSQFF. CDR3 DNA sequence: TGTGCCAGCAGTACGGACAGGGCGCGATCTCAGTTCTTC.

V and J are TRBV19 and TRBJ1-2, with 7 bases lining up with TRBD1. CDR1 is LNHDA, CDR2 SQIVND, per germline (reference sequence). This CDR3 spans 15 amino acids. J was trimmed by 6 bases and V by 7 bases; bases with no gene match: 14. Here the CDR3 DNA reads TGTGCCAGTAATCCTTCGACAGGGCGGACGGATGGCTACACCTTC. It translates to CASNPSTGRTDGYTF.

CDR3 in DNA: TGTGCCAGCAGTTACGGTGGGGCCGGGGGAGGTTCACCCCTCCACTTT. This gives the protein CASSYGGAGGGSPLHF. This rearrangement joins TRBV6-2 or TRBV6-3 to TRBJ1-6; TRBD1 is a possible D gene (5 bases). Germline V CDR1 and CDR2: MNHEY, SVGEGT. The ends were cut back, 2 bases at V and 9 bases at J, with 17 bases in the middle. The CDR3 covers 16 residues.

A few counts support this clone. The CDR3 is CASSAQQISGNTIYF. The CDR3 DNA reads TGTGCCAGCAGCGCACAACAGATCTCTGGAAACACCATATATTTT. The chain is built from TRBV14 and TRBJ1-3; D remains ambiguous. The CDR3 runs to 15 residues. V dropped 5 bases and J dropped 0 bases, with 11 bases sitting between them. The germline V gene encodes CDR1 SGHDN and CDR2 FVKESK.

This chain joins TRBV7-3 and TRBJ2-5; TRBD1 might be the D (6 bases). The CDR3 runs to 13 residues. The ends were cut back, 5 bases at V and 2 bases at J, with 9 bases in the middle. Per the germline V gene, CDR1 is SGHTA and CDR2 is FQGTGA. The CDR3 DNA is TGTGCCAGCAGCCGGACAGTTCAAGAGACCCAGTACTTC. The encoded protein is CASSRTVQETQYF.

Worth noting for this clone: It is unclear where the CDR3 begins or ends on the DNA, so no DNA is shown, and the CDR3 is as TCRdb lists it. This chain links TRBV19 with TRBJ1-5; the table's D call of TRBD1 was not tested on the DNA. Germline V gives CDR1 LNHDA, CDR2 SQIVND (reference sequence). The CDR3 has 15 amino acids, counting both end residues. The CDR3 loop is CASSIQGTSILEQHF.

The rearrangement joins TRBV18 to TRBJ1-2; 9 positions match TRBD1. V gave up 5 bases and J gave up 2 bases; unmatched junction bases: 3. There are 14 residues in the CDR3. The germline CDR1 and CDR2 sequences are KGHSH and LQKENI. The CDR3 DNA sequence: TGTGCCAGCTCAACTGGACAGGGGAACTATGGCTACACCTTC. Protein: CASSTGQGNYGYTF.

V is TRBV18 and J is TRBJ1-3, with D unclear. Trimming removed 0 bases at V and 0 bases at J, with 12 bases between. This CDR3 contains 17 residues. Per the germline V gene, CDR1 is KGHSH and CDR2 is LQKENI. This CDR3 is CASSPPPAASSGNTIYF. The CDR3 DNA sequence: TGTGCCAGCTCACCACCCCCAGCGGCTTCCTCTGGAAACACCATATATTTT. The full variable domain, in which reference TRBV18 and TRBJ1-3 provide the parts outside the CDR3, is NAGVMQNPRHLVRRRGQEARLRCSPMKGHSHVYWYRQLPEEGLKFMVYLQKENIIDESGMPKERFSAEFPKEGPSILRIQQVVRGDSAAYFCASSPPPAASSGNTIYFGEGSWLTVV.

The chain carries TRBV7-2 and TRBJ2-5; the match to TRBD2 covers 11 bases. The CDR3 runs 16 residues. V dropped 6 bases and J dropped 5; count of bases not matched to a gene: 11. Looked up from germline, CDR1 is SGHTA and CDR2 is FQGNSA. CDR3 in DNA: TGTGCCAGCAGTGCTAGCGGGGGGCCCGCCGCCGAGACCCAGTACTTC. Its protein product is CASSASGGPAAETQYF. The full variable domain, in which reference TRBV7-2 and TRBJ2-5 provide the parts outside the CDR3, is GAGVSQSPSNKVTEKGKDVELRCDPISGHTALYWYRQSLGQGLEFLIYFQGNSAPDKSGLPSDRFSAERTGGSVSTLTIQRTQQEDSAVYLCASSASGGPAAETQYFGPGTRLLVL.

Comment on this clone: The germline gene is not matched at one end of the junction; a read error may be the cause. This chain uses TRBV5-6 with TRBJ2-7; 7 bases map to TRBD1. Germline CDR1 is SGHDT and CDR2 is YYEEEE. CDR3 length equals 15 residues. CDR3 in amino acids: CASRLVDRVGDEQYF. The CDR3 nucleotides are TGTGCCAGCAGATTGGTCGACAGGGTGGGGGACGAGCAGTACTTC.

The CDR3 bases are TGTGCCATCCGATGGGGGGGGCTTAACACTGAAGCTTTCTTT. Translated, it gives CAIRWGGLNTEAFF. The genes are TRBV10-3 and TRBJ1-1; D possibly corresponds to TRBD1 (6 bases). Germline V gives CDR1 ENHRY, CDR2 SYGVKD. V dropped 8 bases and J dropped 2 bases, with 15 bases sitting between them. This CDR3 comprises 14 residues.

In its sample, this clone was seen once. CDR3 sequence (DNA): TGTGCCAGCAGCCCGCGGACTCGCCTGTTCTTC. Translation: CASSPRTRLFF. The rearrangement links TRBV3-1 (or the pseudogene TRBV3-2) to TRBJ2-1, with TRBD2 as a possible D gene (5 bases). Per the germline V gene, CDR1 is LGHDT and CDR2 is YNNKEL (reference sequence). This CDR3 region has 11 residues. Between the trimmed V and J ends, which lost 4 bases and 15 bases, there was a span of 13 bases.

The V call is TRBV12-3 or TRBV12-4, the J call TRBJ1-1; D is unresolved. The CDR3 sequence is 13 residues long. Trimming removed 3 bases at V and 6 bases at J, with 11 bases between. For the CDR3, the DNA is TGTGCCAGCAGTTTGTCTACTAGCCCTGAAGCTTTCTTT. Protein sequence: CASSLSTSPEAFF.

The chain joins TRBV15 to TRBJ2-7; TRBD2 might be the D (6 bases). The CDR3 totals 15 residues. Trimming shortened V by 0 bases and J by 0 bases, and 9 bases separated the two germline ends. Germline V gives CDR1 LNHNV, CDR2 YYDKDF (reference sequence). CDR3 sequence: CATSRDLSGSYEQYF. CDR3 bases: TGTGCCACCAGCAGAGATCTTAGCGGCTCCTACGAGCAGTACTTC.

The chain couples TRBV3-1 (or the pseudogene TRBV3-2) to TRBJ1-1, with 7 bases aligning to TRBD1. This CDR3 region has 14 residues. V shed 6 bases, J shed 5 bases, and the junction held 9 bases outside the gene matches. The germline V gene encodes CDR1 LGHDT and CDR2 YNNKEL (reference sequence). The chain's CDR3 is CASSRDRVRTEAFF. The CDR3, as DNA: TGTGCCAGCAGTCGTGACAGGGTAAGGACTGAAGCTTTCTTT.

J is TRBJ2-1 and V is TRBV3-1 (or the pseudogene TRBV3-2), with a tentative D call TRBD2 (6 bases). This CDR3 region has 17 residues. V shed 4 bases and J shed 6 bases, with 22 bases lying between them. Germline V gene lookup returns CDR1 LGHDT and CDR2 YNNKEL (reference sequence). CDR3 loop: CASSLLGHGGERNEQFF. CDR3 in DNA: TGTGCCAGCAGCCTACTTGGGCACGGGGGTGAGCGCAATGAGCAGTTCTTC.

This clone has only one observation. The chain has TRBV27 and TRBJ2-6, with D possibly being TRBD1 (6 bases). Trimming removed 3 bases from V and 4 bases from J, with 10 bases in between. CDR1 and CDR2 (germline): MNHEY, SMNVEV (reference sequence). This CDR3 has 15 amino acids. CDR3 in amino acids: CASSFWGRGANVLTF. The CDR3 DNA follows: TGTGCCAGCAGTTTCTGGGGGCGAGGGGCCAACGTCCTGACTTTC.

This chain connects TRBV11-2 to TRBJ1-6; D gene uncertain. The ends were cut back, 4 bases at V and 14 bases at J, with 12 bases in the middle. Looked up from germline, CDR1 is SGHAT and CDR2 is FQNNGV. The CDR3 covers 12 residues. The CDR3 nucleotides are TGTGCCAGCAGCTCGCCCCTCCGGTCCCTCCACTTT. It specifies CASSSPLRSLHF.

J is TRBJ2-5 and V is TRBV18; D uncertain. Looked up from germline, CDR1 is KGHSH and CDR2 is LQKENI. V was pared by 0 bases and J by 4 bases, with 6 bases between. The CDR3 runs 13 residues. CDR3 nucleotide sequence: TGTGCCAGCTCACCACCCTTGCGAGAGACCCAGTACTTC. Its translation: CASSPPLRETQYF.

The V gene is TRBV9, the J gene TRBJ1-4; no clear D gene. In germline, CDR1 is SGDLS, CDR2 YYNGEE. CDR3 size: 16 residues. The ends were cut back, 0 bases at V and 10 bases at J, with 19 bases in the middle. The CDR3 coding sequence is TGTGCCAGCAGCGTAGATGGGCGACATCTTGTAGGAAAACTGTTTTTT. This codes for CASSVDGRHLVGKLFF.

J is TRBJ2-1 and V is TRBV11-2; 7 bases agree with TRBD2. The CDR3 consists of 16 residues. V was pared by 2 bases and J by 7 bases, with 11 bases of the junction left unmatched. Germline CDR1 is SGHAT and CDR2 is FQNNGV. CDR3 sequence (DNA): TGTGCCAGCAGCTTACGAAGCGGGAAGTCTCTAAATGAGCAGTTCTTC. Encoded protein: CASSLRSGKSLNEQFF.

The CDR3 sequence is CASSASGGVKINYGYTF. For the CDR3, the DNA is TGTGCCAGCAGTGCCTCAGGGGGAGTTAAGATTAACTATGGCTACACCTTC. The genes are TRBV6-1 and TRBJ1-2; 7 bases are a match to TRBD1. The CDR3 is 17 amino acids. Trimming removed 4 bases from V and 1 base from J; junction bases left unmatched: 12. Looked up from germline, CDR1 is MNHNS and CDR2 is SASEGT.